This T cell receptor beta chain was recovered during a study of read filtering for tumor transcriptome and immune sequencing. Across the whole study: R-ISS stage counts were under 10 for I, approximately 16 for II, six or seven for III. IR-seq gave about 3.5 to 10.27 million TCR reads per sample; RNA-seq gave roughly 80 to 1,400.

From roughly 390 ng of RNA, a library with molecular barcoded alpha/delta and beta/gamma adaptors was made. TCRdb analysed the reads with MiXCR anew, one entry per CDR3 protein. This table has around 41,000 distinct CDR3 sequences, 14% appearing once. J was trimmed by 6 bases and V by 5 bases; bases with no gene match: 7. CDR1 SEHNR and CDR2 FQNEAQ come from the germline V gene (reference sequence). The CDR3 length is 14 residues. Study findings and constraints: About four fifths of IR-seq clonotypes had a single read, yet these held approximately 3.7% of reads.

At least ten counts were recorded for this clonotype. The antigen is undetermined. Material: a population of CD138-negative cells sorted from bone marrow. The TCR originated in a donor aged 40 or over with multiple myeloma. The chain has TRBV7-9 and TRBJ1-1; 9 bases align to TRBD1. The CDR3 is CASSQQGAVAEAFF. The CDR3 bases are TGTGCCAGCAGCCAACAGGGGGCTGTAGCTGAAGCTTTCTTT. The full variable domain, its missing parts supplied by reference TRBV7-9 and TRBJ1-1, is DTGVSQNPRHKITKRGQNVTFRCDPISEHNRLYWYRQTLGQGPEFLTYFQNEAQLEKSRLLSDRFSAERPKGSFSTLEIQRTEQGDSAMYLCASSQQGAVAEAFFGQGTRLTVV.